This T cell receptor (beta chain) was identified in a study of blood T cell repertoires in COVID-19. The V end lost 5 bases, the J end lost 6 bases, and 17 bases lay between the germline ends. Germline V gene lookup returns CDR1 SGHTA and CDR2 FQGNSA. The CDR3 extends over 15 amino acids. Libraries were prepared by immunoSEQ multiplex PCR; TCRdb keeps only in-frame clonotypes and omits some of them. The table includes hundreds of thousands of clones, approximately 86% detected once. Enrolment of Seattle patients took place during active infection, and they were followed longitudinally. The rearrangement joins TRBV7-2 to TRBJ1-5, with D possibly matching TRBD1 (5 bases). Specimen: peripheral blood. The source is a woman between 65 and 79 years old with COVID-19, enrolled during active disease. CDR3 in DNA: TGTGCCAGCAGCCCCTGGTCAGGGAAGGGTCAGCCCCAGCATTTT. It is translated as CASSPWSGKGQPQHF.